The 30 T cell receptor beta chains listed next were all sequenced from one sample in a study of identical twins. From the 5' RACE reads, TCRdb called clonotypes with MiXCR, one entry per CDR3 protein. Of more than 650,000 distinct CDR3 sequences listed, around 6% are singletons. The sequenced material came from naive T cells sorted from blood. All receptors derive from a man younger than 35 in good health.

This chain connects TRBV27 to TRBJ2-7; D may correspond to TRBD1 or TRBD2 (5 bases each). The germline V gene encodes CDR1 MNHEY and CDR2 SMNVEV (reference sequence). V was cut by 5 bases and J by 4 bases, with 15 bases left in between. The CDR3 is 14 residues long. The CDR3 here is CASSPLGTEYEQYV. The CDR3 region has the DNA TGTGCCAGCAGTCCTCTCGGGACGGAATACGAGCAGTACGTC.

This clonotype was seen more than once but under ten times. The chain joins TRBV5-1 to TRBJ2-1, with D perhaps being TRBD1 or TRBD2 (6 bases each). Germline CDR1 reads SGHRS; CDR2 reads YFSETQ. The CDR3 sequence is 16 residues long. Trimming removed 0 bases from V and 1 base from J, with 11 bases in between. CDR3 region: CASSLVGGPSYNEQFF. In DNA, the CDR3 is TGCGCCAGCAGCTTGGTGGGGGGCCCTTCCTACAATGAGCAGTTCTTC. The full variable domain, in which reference TRBV5-1 and TRBJ2-1 provide the parts outside the CDR3, is KAGVTQTPRYLIKTRGQQVTLSCSPISGHRSVSWYQQTPGQGLQFLFEYFSETQRNKGNFPGRFSGRQFSNSRSEMNVSTLELGDSALYLCASSLVGGPSYNEQFFGPGTRLTVL.

V and J are TRBV12-3 or TRBV12-4 and TRBJ1-5, with a possible D match to TRBD1 (6 bases). The germline V and J ends were trimmed by 5 bases and 7 bases, with 18 bases remaining between them. The CDR3 contains 15 residues. CDR3 DNA: TGTGCCAGCAGTACCCAACAGGGATTGGGCCAGCCCCAGCATTTT. Its protein is CASSTQQGLGQPQHF.

This sequence joins TRBV24-1 and TRBJ2-4, with 7 bases lining up with TRBD1. Germline lookup yields CDR1 KGHDR and CDR2 SFDVKD. V was pared by 3 bases and J by 3 bases, with 7 bases of the junction left unmatched. The CDR3 covers 16 residues. CDR3 loop: CATSDTSDRNKNIQYF. DNA for the CDR3: TGTGCCACCAGTGATACTTCGGACAGGAACAAAAACATTCAGTACTTC.

The chain carries TRBV7-2 and TRBJ2-3; 11 bases match TRBD2. CDR3 length: 17 amino acids. V shed 4 bases, J shed 3 bases, and the junction held 9 bases outside the gene matches. Germline CDR1 is SGHTA and CDR2 is FQGNSA. DNA for the CDR3: TGTGCCAGCAGCTACACTACTAGCGGGAGTGGTACAGATACGCAGTATTTT. This sequence encodes CASSYTTSGSGTDTQYF.

This clonotype came up a few times. This chain joins TRBV12-3 or TRBV12-4 and TRBJ2-2; the D is unclear. This CDR3 spans 15 amino acids. The germline V and J ends were trimmed by 5 bases and 6 bases, with 16 bases remaining between them. The CDR3 region is CASSPPPGLPGELFF. The CDR3 nucleotides read TGTGCCAGCAGTCCCCCCCCAGGTCTCCCCGGGGAGCTGTTTTTT.

The table lists this clonotype with many counts. V gene TRBV7-8 combines with J gene TRBJ2-7, with D perhaps matching TRBD2 (6 bases). The CDR3 length is 17 residues. Germline V gene lookup returns CDR1 SGHVS and CDR2 FQNEAQ. The V gene lost 7 bases and the J gene lost 2 bases, with 24 bases spanning the gap. The CDR3 nucleotides are TGTGCCAGCACCATATCCGCCCGGGCGGGATCGACCTACGAGCAGTACGTC. Amino acids: CASTISARAGSTYEQYV.

This clonotype has more than one count but fewer than ten. The chain uses TRBV25-1 and TRBJ1-3; no reliable D call. Germline V CDR1 and CDR2: MGHDK, SYGVNS. This CDR3 has 12 residues. Trimming took off 7 bases at V and 4 bases at J, with 8 bases between the two ends. The CDR3 loop is CASMTQGNTIYF. The DNA of the CDR3 is TGTGCCAGCATGACTCAAGGAAACACCATATATTTT. The full variable domain, its missing parts supplied by reference TRBV25-1 and TRBJ1-3, is EADIYQTPRYLVIGTGKKITLECSQTMGHDKMYWYQQDPGMELHLIHYSYGVNSTEKGDLSSESTVSRIRTEHFPLTLESARPSHTSQYLCASMTQGNTIYFGEGSWLTVV.

This clonotype has only a few counts. This rearrangement joins TRBV6-5 to TRBJ2-3; 9 bases line up with TRBD2. CDR1 and CDR2 (germline): MNHEY, SVGAGI. There are 17 residues in the CDR3. J was trimmed by 2 bases and V by 4 bases; bases with no gene match: 10. The CDR3 DNA is TGTGCCAGCAGTTTTTTAGGACTAGCGCCAGACACAGATACGCAGTATTTT. Protein product: CASSFLGLAPDTDTQYF.

The gene calls are TRBV20-1 and TRBJ2-1, with 8 bases matching TRBD2. The V gene's germline CDR1 is DFQATT and CDR2 SNEGSKA (reference sequence). The CDR3 loop spans 14 amino acids. J gave up 6 bases and V 3 bases, and 7 bases lay outside the gene matches. CDR3 DNA sequence: TGCAGTGCTAGCAGCGGGAGTTGGGCCAATGAGCAGTTCTTC. Translating gives CSASSGSWANEQFF.

This chain connects TRBV12-3 or TRBV12-4 to TRBJ1-3, with 8 bases fitting TRBD1. This CDR3 has 14 amino acids. V gave up 2 bases and J gave up 6 bases; unmatched junction bases: 3. Here the CDR3 reads CASSLRQGQNTIYF. The CDR3 bases are TGTGCCAGCAGTTTACGACAGGGGCAAAACACCATATATTTT.

This clonotype was recorded a few times. The chain uses TRBV5-1 and TRBJ2-7, with 8 nucleotides matching TRBD1. The V segment lost 4 bases and the J segment 6 bases; nucleotides outside the gene matches: 9. Germline-derived CDR1 and CDR2 are SGHRS and YFSETQ. This CDR3 is built from 14 residues. For the CDR3, the DNA is TGCGCCAGCAGCGAGGGACAGGAGGGGAGCGAGCAGTACTTC. It translates to CASSEGQEGSEQYF.

This chain links TRBV2 with TRBJ2-7; D is undetermined. This CDR3 is built from 12 residues. Per germline, CDR1 SNHLY and CDR2 FYNNEI. With 6 bases removed from V and 3 bases from J, the gap between germline ends came to 9 bases. CDR3: CASRQPSYEQYF. The DNA for the CDR3 is TGTGCCAGCAGACAACCGAGCTACGAGCAGTACTTC.

This clonotype was observed at least ten times. V gene TRBV5-1 combines with J gene TRBJ2-3; a possible D gene is TRBD1 (6 bases). The CDR3 sequence is 14 residues long. The V end lost 5 bases, the J end lost 2 bases, and 12 bases lay between the germline ends. Germline lookup yields CDR1 SGHRS and CDR2 YFSETQ. Written as DNA, the CDR3 is TGCGCCAGCAGACCTGACAGGAACACAGATACGCAGTATTTT. Its translation: CASRPDRNTDTQYF. The full variable domain, rest sourced from reference TRBV5-1 and TRBJ2-3, is KAGVTQTPRYLIKTRGQQVTLSCSPISGHRSVSWYQQTPGQGLQFLFEYFSETQRNKGNFPGRFSGRQFSNSRSEMNVSTLELGDSALYLCASRPDRNTDTQYFGPGTRLTVL.

This clonotype was counted between two and nine times. V is TRBV30 and J is TRBJ2-1, with TRBD2 matching over 15 bases. V dropped 2 bases and J dropped 0; count of bases not matched to a gene: 5. In germline, CDR1 is GTSNPN, CDR2 SVGIG (reference sequence). CDR3 size: 18 residues. In DNA, the CDR3 is TGTGCCTGGAGTTCCGGGACTAGCGGGAGGAGCTCCTACAATGAGCAGTTCTTC. This sequence encodes CAWSSGTSGRSSYNEQFF.

This clonotype has ten or more counts. This chain uses TRBV12-3 or TRBV12-4 with TRBJ2-3; 11 positions agree with TRBD2. CDR3 length equals 16 residues. Trimming at V came to 5 bases and at J to 4 bases, leaving 8 bases not matched to a gene. DNA for the CDR3: TGTGCCAGCAGTCCCCAAGTTAGCGGGAGGGCAGATACGCAGTATTTT. It is translated as CASSPQVSGRADTQYF.

This clonotype was picked up many times. The rearrangement links TRBV20-1 to TRBJ2-1; no reliable D call. Germline CDR1 is DFQATT and CDR2 is SNEGSKA (reference sequence). Deletions cut 3 bases from V and 15 bases from J, with 21 bases between. The CDR3 has 13 residues. The CDR3 protein is CSARTPLTTAVFF. The CDR3 nucleotides read TGCAGTGCTAGGACACCTTTGACCACCGCGGTGTTCTTC.

This clonotype showed up many times. The chain has TRBV20-1 and TRBJ2-3; 9 bases are shared with TRBD2. V lost 2 bases to trimming and J lost 2 bases; unmatched junction nucleotides: 5. The germline gives CDR1 DFQATT, CDR2 SNEGSKA (reference sequence). This CDR3 has 15 amino acids. This chain's CDR3 is CSARPTSGFTDTQYF. In nucleotides, the CDR3 is TGCAGTGCTAGACCGACTAGCGGTTTCACAGATACGCAGTATTTT.

This clonotype was seen only a few times. The chain joins TRBV13 to TRBJ2-7; 10 nucleotides match TRBD1. The length of the CDR3 is 16 residues. CDR1 PRHDT and CDR2 FYEKMQ come from the germline V gene (reference sequence). V shed 5 bases, J shed 4 bases, and the junction held 11 bases outside the gene matches. CDR3 sequence reads: CASSGGQTGGLYEQYF. For the CDR3, the DNA is TGTGCCAGCAGCGGAGGGCAGACAGGGGGCTTGTACGAGCAGTACTTC.

This clonotype was counted ten times or more. The chain uses TRBV12-3 or TRBV12-4 and TRBJ2-5; the D is unclear. Trimming removed 4 bases at V and 0 bases at J, with 6 bases between. The CDR3 length is 13 residues. The DNA of the CDR3 is TGTGCCAGCAGTTCACTGGACCAAGAGACCCAGTACTTC. Its protein product is CASSSLDQETQYF.

A few counts support this clonotype. The chain has TRBV25-1 and TRBJ2-3; 11 bases are shared with TRBD2. Per germline, CDR1 MGHDK and CDR2 SYGVNS. The length of the CDR3 is 17 residues. Trimming took 1 base from V and 5 from J; bases not matched to a gene: 8. The CDR3 reads CASSESGRLAGGDTQYF. The CDR3 DNA reads TGTGCCAGCAGTGAATCAGGCCGGCTAGCGGGAGGAGATACGCAGTATTTT.

This clonotype was picked up many times. V is TRBV29-1 and J is TRBJ2-3, with D perhaps TRBD1 or TRBD2 (6 bases each). CDR1 SQVTM and CDR2 ANQGSEA come from the germline V gene. This CDR3 region has 14 residues. V was clipped by 5 bases and J by 2 bases, with 14 bases between them. CDR3 loop: CSVSWGAFTDTQYF. The CDR3 nucleotides read TGCAGCGTTTCGTGGGGGGCTTTCACAGATACGCAGTATTTT.

This clonotype was counted between two and nine times. The chain combines TRBV14 with TRBJ2-7; D ambiguous. The CDR3 is 14 residues long. Looked up from germline, CDR1 is SGHDN and CDR2 is FVKESK. V lost 4 bases and J lost 2, with 12 bases in between. In DNA form, the CDR3 reads TGTGCCAGCAGCCTTGGTTGGAGTCCCTACGAGCAGTACTTC. As protein: CASSLGWSPYEQYF.

The chain joins TRBV12-3 or TRBV12-4 to TRBJ2-5, with 9 bases fitting TRBD2. The CDR3 totals 18 residues. V was pared by 6 bases and J by 5 bases, with 19 bases of the junction left unmatched. CDR3 bases: TGTGCCAGCAGCCCGCTAGCGGGATGGGTTTCGGGGGCGGAGACCCAGTACTTC. This encodes CASSPLAGWVSGAETQYF.

The sample holds many counts of this clonotype. This chain links TRBV5-1 with TRBJ2-2; 16 bases match TRBD2. Germline V gene lookup returns CDR1 SGHRS and CDR2 YFSETQ. CDR3 length: 18 residues. The junction had 4 bases not matched to a gene; V was cut back by 3 bases and J by 2 bases. The CDR3 sequence is CASSSGLAGGLNTGELFF. The CDR3 DNA sequence: TGCGCCAGCAGCTCGGGACTAGCGGGAGGGCTTAACACCGGGGAGCTGTTTTTT.

The rearrangement links TRBV29-1 to TRBJ2-7; D is unclear. The CDR3 is 14 residues long. Trimming pared 5 bases from V and 4 bases from J, leaving 18 bases between. Germline V gene lookup returns CDR1 SQVTM and CDR2 ANQGSEA. The CDR3 DNA reads as TGCAGCGTTTGGGCAGTGGCCGAGACGTACGAGCAGTACTTC. It codes for CSVWAVAETYEQYF.

This chain links TRBV6-5 with TRBJ2-6, with unresolved D. The CDR3 runs 16 residues. The V gene's germline CDR1 is MNHEY and CDR2 SVGAGI. Trimming removed 0 bases at V and 4 bases at J, with 10 bases between. The CDR3 here is CASSYSGQRGANVLTF. The CDR3 nucleotides read TGTGCCAGCAGTTACTCTGGGCAGAGAGGGGCCAACGTCCTGACTTTC.

This clonotype was detected a few times. The chain combines TRBV12-3 or TRBV12-4 with TRBJ2-1; D could derive from TRBD1 or TRBD2 (5 bases each). With 3 bases removed from V and 0 bases from J, the gap between germline ends came to 12 bases. The CDR3 loop spans 16 amino acids. The CDR3 region is CASSFEGSGSYNEQFF. The CDR3 DNA follows: TGTGCCAGCAGTTTTGAGGGGTCTGGCTCCTACAATGAGCAGTTCTTC.

The chain joins TRBV18 to TRBJ2-7; 9 nucleotides agree with TRBD2. This CDR3 is built from 13 residues. Germline CDR1 and CDR2: KGHSH and LQKENI. V shed 6 bases and J 7 bases; nucleotides not matched to a gene: 7. DNA of the CDR3: TGTGCCAGCTCTGCGGGAGGGCCGGGGGAGCAGTACTTC. Protein sequence: CASSAGGPGEQYF.

This clonotype was detected ten times or more. The CDR3 sequence is CASSLGHGNTEAFF. The CDR3 DNA sequence: TGCGCCAGCAGCTTGGGACACGGAAACACTGAAGCTTTCTTT. The gene calls are TRBV5-1 and TRBJ1-1; D gene uncertain. The V gene lost 0 bases and the J gene lost 2 bases, with 8 bases spanning the gap. Germline lookup yields CDR1 SGHRS and CDR2 YFSETQ. There are 14 residues in the CDR3.